This entry describes one TCR beta chain. Its antigen is not known. The data originate from a study of molecular identifiers for immune sequencing clone quantification. Points from the study as a whole: Same-barcode identical TCR molecules could make highly expanded clones look smaller than they are.

V lost 6 bases to trimming and J lost 2 bases, with 11 bases between them. Germline V lookup: CDR1 MNHEY, CDR2 SVGEGT. This CDR3 has 14 amino acids. MiXCR was run by TCRdb on the PCR reads, yielding one entry per CDR3 protein. Of a few hundred thousand distinct CDR3 sequences listed, roughly 24% are singletons. Material: naive CD8+ T cells from blood, with Jurkat cell RNA spiked in. Described subset: FACS-sorted CD8+CD4-CCR7+CD45RA+ naive T cells. V is TRBV6-2 or TRBV6-3 and J is TRBJ1-5, with TRBD1 as a possible D gene (5 bases). This clonotype was sampled from a human donor in good health. Some libraries in this study had Jurkat cell RNA spiked in. CDR3 in DNA: TGTGCCAGCAGGCCGGACATGGGCAATCAGCCCCAGCATTTT. Translation: CASRPDMGNQPQHF.